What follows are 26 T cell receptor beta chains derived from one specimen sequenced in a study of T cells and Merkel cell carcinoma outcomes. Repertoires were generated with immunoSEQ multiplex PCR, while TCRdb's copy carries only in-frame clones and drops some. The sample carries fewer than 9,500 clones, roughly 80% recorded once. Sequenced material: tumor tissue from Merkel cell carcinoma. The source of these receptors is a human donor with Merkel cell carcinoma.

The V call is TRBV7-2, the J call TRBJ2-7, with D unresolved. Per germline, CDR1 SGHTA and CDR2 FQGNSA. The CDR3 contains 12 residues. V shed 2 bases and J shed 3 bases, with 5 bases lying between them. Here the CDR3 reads CASSLLNYEQYF. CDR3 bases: TGTGCCAGCAGCTTACTCAACTACGAGCAGTACTTC.

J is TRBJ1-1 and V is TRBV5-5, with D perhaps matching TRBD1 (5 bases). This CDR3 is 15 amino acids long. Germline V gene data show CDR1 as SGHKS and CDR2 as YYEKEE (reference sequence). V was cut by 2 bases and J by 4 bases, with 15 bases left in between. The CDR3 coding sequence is TGTGCCAGCAGCTTTTCAGGGAGCGAGGCCACTGAAGCTTTCTTT. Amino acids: CASSFSGSEATEAFF.

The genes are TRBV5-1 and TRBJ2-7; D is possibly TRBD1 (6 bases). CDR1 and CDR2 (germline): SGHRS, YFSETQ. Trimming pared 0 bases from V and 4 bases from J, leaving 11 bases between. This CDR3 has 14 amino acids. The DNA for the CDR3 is TGCGCCAGCAGCTTGGCCGGGACACTGTACGAGCAGTACTTC. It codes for CASSLAGTLYEQYF. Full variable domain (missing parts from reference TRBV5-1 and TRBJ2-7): KAGVTQTPRYLIKTRGQQVTLSCSPISGHRSVSWYQQTPGQGLQFLFEYFSETQRNKGNFPGRFSGRQFSNSRSEMNVSTLELGDSALYLCASSLAGTLYEQYFGPGTRLTVT.

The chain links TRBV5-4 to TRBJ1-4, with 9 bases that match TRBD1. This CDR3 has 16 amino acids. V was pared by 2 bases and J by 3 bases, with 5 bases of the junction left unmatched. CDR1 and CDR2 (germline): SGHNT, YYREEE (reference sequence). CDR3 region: CASSLKTGGSNEKLFF. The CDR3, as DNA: TGTGCCAGCAGCTTAAAGACAGGGGGTTCTAATGAAAAACTGTTTTTT.

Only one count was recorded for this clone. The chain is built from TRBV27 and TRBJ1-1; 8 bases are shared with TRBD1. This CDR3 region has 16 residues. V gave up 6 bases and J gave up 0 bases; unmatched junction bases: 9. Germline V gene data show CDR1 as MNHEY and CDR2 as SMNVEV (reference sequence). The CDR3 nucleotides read TGTGCCAGCAGCACAGGGGGGGGTCGGCTGAACACTGAAGCTTTCTTT. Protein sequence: CASSTGGGRLNTEAFF.

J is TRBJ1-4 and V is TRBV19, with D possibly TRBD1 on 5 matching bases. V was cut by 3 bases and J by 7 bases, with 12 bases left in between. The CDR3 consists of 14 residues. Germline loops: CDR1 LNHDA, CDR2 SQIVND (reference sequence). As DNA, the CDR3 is TGTGCCAGTAGTATGGGGCTGTTGGGTGAAAAACTGTTTTTT. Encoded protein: CASSMGLLGEKLFF.

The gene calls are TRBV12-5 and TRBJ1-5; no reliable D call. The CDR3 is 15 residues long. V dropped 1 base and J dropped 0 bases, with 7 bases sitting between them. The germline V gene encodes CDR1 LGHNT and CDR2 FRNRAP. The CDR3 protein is CASGLGAVSNQPQHF. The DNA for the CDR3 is TGTGCTAGTGGTTTGGGGGCAGTTAGCAATCAGCCCCAGCATTTT.

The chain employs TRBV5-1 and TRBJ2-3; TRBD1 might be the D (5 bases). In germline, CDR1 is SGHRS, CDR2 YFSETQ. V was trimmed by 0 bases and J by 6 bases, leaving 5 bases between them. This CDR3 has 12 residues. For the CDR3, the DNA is TGCGCCAGCAGCTTGGAGGGGGATACGCAGTATTTT. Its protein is CASSLEGDTQYF.

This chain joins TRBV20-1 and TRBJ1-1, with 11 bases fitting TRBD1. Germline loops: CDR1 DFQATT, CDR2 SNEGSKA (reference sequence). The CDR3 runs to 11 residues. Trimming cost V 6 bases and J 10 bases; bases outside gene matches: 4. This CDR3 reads CSAIGQGAAFF. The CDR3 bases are TGCAGTGCGATCGGACAGGGGGCAGCTTTCTTT.

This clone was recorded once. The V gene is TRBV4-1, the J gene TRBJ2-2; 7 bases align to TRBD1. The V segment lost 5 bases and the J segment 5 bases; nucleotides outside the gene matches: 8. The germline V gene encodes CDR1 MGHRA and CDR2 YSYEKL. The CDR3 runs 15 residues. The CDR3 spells CASSIQGRETGELFF. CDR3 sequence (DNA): TGCGCCAGCAGCATACAGGGGCGCGAGACCGGGGAGCTGTTTTTT.

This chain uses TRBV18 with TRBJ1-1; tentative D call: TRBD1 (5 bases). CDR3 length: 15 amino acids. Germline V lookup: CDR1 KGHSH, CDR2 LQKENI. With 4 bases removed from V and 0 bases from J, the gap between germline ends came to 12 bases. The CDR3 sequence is CASSLETVMNTEAFF. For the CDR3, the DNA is TGTGCCAGCTCACTCGAGACAGTGATGAACACTGAAGCTTTCTTT.

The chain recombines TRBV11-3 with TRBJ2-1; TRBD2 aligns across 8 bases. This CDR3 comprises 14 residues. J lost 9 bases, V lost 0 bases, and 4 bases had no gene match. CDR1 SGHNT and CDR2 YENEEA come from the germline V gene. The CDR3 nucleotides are TGTGCCAGCAGCTTAGACGGGGGGGCCGGTGAGCAGTTCTTC. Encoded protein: CASSLDGGAGEQFF.

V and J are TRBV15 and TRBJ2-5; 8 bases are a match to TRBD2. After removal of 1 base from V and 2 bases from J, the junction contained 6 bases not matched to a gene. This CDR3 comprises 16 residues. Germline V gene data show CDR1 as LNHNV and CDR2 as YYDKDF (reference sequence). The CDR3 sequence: CATSRGATSGQETQYF. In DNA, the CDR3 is TGTGCCACCAGCAGAGGGGCAACTAGCGGACAAGAGACCCAGTACTTC.

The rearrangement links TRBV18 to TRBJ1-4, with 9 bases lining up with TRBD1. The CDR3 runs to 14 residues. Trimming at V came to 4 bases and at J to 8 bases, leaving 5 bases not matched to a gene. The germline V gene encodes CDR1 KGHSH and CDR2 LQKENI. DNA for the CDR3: TGTGCCAGCTCACTTATGGGACAGGGCGAAAAACTGTTTTTT. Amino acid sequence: CASSLMGQGEKLFF.

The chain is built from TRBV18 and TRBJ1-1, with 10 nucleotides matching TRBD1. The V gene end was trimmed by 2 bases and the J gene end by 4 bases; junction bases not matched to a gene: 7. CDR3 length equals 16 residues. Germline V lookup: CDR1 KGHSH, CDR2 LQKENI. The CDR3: CASSPVTGGLGTEAFF. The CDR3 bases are TGTGCCAGCTCACCAGTGACAGGGGGCCTGGGCACTGAAGCTTTCTTT.

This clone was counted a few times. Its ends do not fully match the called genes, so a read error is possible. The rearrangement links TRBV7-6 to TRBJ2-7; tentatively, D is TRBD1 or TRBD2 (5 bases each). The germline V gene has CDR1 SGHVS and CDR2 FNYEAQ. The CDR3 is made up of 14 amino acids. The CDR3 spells CASSPGTGPYEQYF. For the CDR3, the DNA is TGTGCCAGCTCTCCGGGAACAGGACCCTACGAGCAGTACTTT.

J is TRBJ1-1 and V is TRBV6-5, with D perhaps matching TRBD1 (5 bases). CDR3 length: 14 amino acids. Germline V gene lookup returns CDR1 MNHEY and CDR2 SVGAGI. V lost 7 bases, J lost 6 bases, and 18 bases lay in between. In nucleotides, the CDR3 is TGTGCCAGCATCGGGACGGCCGGGGGTTCTGAAGCTTTCTTT. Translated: CASIGTAGGSEAFF.

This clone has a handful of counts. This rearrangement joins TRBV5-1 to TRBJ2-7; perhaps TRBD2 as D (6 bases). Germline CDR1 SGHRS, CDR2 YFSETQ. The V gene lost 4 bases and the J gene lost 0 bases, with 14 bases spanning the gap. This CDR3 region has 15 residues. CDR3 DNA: TGCGCCAGCAGCCCCGGGACTTACCGCTCCTACGAGCAGTACTTC. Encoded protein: CASSPGTYRSYEQYF.

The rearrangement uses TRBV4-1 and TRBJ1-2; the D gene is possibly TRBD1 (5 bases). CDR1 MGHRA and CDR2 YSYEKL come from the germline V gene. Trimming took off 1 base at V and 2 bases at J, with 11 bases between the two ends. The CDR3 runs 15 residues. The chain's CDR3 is CASSQAGRGNYGYTF. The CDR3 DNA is TGCGCCAGCAGCCAAGCGGGGCGAGGAAACTATGGCTACACCTTC.

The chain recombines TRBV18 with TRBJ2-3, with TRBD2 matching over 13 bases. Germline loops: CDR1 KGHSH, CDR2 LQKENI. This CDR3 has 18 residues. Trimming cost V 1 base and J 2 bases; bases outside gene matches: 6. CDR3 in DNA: TGTGCCAGCTCACCACTCGGACTAGCGGGGGCCACCACAGATACGCAGTATTTT. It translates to CASSPLGLAGATTDTQYF.

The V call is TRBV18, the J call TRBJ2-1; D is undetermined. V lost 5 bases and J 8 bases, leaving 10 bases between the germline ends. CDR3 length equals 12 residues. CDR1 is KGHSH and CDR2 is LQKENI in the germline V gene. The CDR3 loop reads CASSGSRDEQFF. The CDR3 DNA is TGTGCCAGCTCAGGCAGTAGGGATGAGCAGTTCTTC.

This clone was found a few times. The CDR3 DNA is TGTGCCAGCAGTGAAGGGTCGGGCGGGTTAGCCAAAAACATTCAGTACTTC. This codes for CASSEGSGGLAKNIQYF. The chain employs TRBV6-1 and TRBJ2-4, with D perhaps TRBD2 (5 bases). CDR3 length: 17 residues. Trimming shortened V by 1 base and J by 0 bases, and 13 bases separated the two germline ends. In germline, CDR1 is MNHNS, CDR2 SASEGT.

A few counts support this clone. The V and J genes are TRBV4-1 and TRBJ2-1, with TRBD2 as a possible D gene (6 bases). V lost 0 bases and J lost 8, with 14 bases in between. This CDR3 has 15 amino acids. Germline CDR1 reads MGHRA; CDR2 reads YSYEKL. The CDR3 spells CASSQETRPGDEQFF. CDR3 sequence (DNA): TGCGCCAGCAGCCAAGAAACGAGGCCGGGGGATGAGCAGTTCTTC.

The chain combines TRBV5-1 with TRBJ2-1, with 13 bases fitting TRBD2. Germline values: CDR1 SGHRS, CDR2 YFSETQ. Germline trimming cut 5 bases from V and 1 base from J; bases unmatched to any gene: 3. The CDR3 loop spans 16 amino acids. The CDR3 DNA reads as TGCGCCAGCAGTGGACTAGCGGGGGAATCCTACAATGAGCAGTTCTTC. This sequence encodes CASSGLAGESYNEQFF. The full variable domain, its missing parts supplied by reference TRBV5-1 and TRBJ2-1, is KAGVTQTPRYLIKTRGQQVTLSCSPISGHRSVSWYQQTPGQGLQFLFEYFSETQRNKGNFPGRFSGRQFSNSRSEMNVSTLELGDSALYLCASSGLAGESYNEQFFGPGTRLTVL.

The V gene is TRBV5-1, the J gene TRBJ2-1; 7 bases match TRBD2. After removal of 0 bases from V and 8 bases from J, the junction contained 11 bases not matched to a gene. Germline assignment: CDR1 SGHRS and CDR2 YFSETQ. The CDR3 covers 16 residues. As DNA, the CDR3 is TGCGCCAGCAGCTTGGGGCTAGCGGCCGGGGTGGATGAGCAGTTCTTC. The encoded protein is CASSLGLAAGVDEQFF.

The CDR3 loop reads CASSFGPLQEQYF. As DNA, the CDR3 is TGTGCCAGCAGTTTTGGACCATTACAAGAGCAGTACTTC. This chain connects TRBV27 to TRBJ2-7; D ambiguous. V lost 3 bases, J lost 7 bases, and 13 bases lay in between. Germline assignment: CDR1 MNHEY and CDR2 SMNVEV (reference sequence). CDR3 size: 13 residues.